These 32 T cell receptor beta chains were sequenced from one sample in a study of blood T cell repertoires in COVID-19. Assay used: immunoSEQ multiplex PCR; TCRdb lists only in-frame clones, some missing. The table lists 85,000 to 95,000 clones, 87% of them singletons. Sequenced material: peripheral blood. Every receptor here comes from a human donor with acute or convalescent COVID-19. The donor label of this sample is uncertain.

This sequence joins TRBV19 and TRBJ1-2; 7 nucleotides line up with TRBD1. The CDR3 has 14 amino acids. Per germline, CDR1 LNHDA and CDR2 SQIVND (reference sequence). Losses at the gene ends were 5 bases for V and 2 bases for J; bases not matched to a gene: 5. The CDR3 is CASSAVTGNYGYTF. The CDR3 DNA reads TGTGCCAGTAGTGCAGTGACAGGGAACTATGGCTACACCTTC.

The V gene is TRBV4-1, the J gene TRBJ2-2; 8 bases align to TRBD1. This CDR3 contains 16 residues. Germline V gene lookup returns CDR1 MGHRA and CDR2 YSYEKL. V was clipped by 2 bases and J by 4 bases; unmatched bases: 6. The CDR3 loop is CASSQTGTGLTGELFF. CDR3 bases: TGCGCCAGCAGCCAAACCGGGACAGGCCTCACCGGGGAGCTGTTTTTT.

This clone occurred once. The CDR3, as DNA: TGTGCCTGGAATCAGGGGGCAGGGGAGCTGTTTTTT. It yields the protein CAWNQGAGELFF. This chain links TRBV30 with TRBJ2-2; the match to TRBD1 covers 8 bases. Trimming at V came to 4 bases and at J to 8 bases, leaving 3 bases not matched to a gene. Germline V gene lookup returns CDR1 GTSNPN and CDR2 SVGIG (reference sequence). CDR3 length equals 12 residues.

The chain is built from TRBV6-6 and TRBJ1-5; D unresolved. Trimming removed 7 bases from V and 1 base from J, with 17 bases in between. The CDR3 loop spans 16 amino acids. Germline CDR1 reads MNHNY; CDR2 reads SVGAGI (reference sequence). The CDR3 DNA follows: TGTGCCAGCAACCCTCGGGCCCAGCGGAGCAATCAGCCCCAGCATTTT. This codes for CASNPRAQRSNQPQHF.

The chain carries TRBV19 and TRBJ1-6, with 7 nucleotides matching TRBD1. Germline lookup yields CDR1 LNHDA and CDR2 SQIVND (reference sequence). The CDR3 length is 15 residues. V trimming: 5 bases; J trimming: 7 bases; junction bases outside the gene matches: 8. CDR3 sequence: CASSRYRGQNSPLHF. The DNA of the CDR3 is TGTGCCAGTAGTCGCTACAGGGGCCAAAATTCACCCCTCCACTTT.

The V gene is TRBV28, the J gene TRBJ1-4; D possibly corresponds to TRBD1 (5 bases). The V gene lost 6 bases and the J gene lost 8 bases, with 13 bases spanning the gap. Germline loops: CDR1 MDHEN, CDR2 SYDVKM. The CDR3 runs 13 residues. This chain's CDR3 is CASSIQVREKLFF. As DNA, the CDR3 is TGTGCCAGCAGCATACAGGTACGGGAAAAACTGTTTTTT.

V and J are TRBV7-2 and TRBJ1-1; 7 positions match TRBD1. Germline V lookup: CDR1 SGHTA, CDR2 FQGNSA. V dropped 5 bases and J dropped 7; count of bases not matched to a gene: 10. CDR3 size: 14 residues. The CDR3 region has the DNA TGTGCCAGCAGCGCAACCCCGGGACAGTTTGAAGCTTTCTTT. This gives the protein CASSATPGQFEAFF.

The chain's CDR3 is CASSYSDRVTDTQYF. The DNA of the CDR3 is TGTGCCAGCAGTTACTCCGACAGGGTAACTGATACGCAGTATTTT. The chain links TRBV6-5 to TRBJ2-3; 7 nucleotides agree with TRBD1. The CDR3 is 15 residues long. From germline, CDR1 is MNHEY and CDR2 SVGAGI. Germline trimming cut 0 bases from V and 6 bases from J; bases unmatched to any gene: 6.

This clone has only one observation. The chain links TRBV24-1 to TRBJ1-2, with D unresolved. The length of the CDR3 is 13 residues. Germline V gene lookup returns CDR1 KGHDR and CDR2 SFDVKD. The ends were cut back, 4 bases at V and 2 bases at J, with 7 bases in the middle. DNA for the CDR3: TGTGCCACCAGTGAAGGCGGCAACTATGGCTACACCTTC. The encoded protein is CATSEGGNYGYTF.

The rearrangement joins TRBV6-4 to TRBJ2-3; D is unclear. Germline V gene data show CDR1 as MRHNA and CDR2 as SNTAGT. Trimming took 1 base from V and 5 from J, leaving 16 bases between them. CDR3 length: 16 amino acids. The CDR3 DNA reads TGTGCCAGCAGTGACTTAGGCAGGTCTCACAGAGATACGCAGTATTTT. This gives the protein CASSDLGRSHRDTQYF.

The CDR3 region has the DNA TGTGCCACCGCGACCGGGACAGGGAGGAATTCACCCCTCCACTTT. It specifies CATATGTGRNSPLHF. The chain joins TRBV28 to TRBJ1-6, with 9 bases aligning to TRBD1. J gave up 7 bases and V 10 bases, and 11 bases lay outside the gene matches. This CDR3 is built from 15 residues. Germline V gene sequence: CDR1 MDHEN, CDR2 SYDVKM. Complete variable domain (other parts from reference TRBV28 and TRBJ1-6): DVKVTQSSRYLVKRTGEKVFLECVQDMDHENMFWYRQDPGLGLRLIYFSYDVKMKEKGDIPEGYSVSREKKERFSLILESASTNQTSMYLCATATGTGRNSPLHFGNGTRLTVT.

The chain uses TRBV5-1 and TRBJ1-1, with TRBD1 matching 9 bases. V lost 4 bases, J lost 7 bases, and 5 bases stayed unmatched. This CDR3 spans 13 amino acids. Looked up from germline, CDR1 is SGHRS and CDR2 is YFSETQ. CDR3 DNA: TGCGCCAGCAGCGTAACAGGGGGCCGTGAAGCTTTCTTT. Amino acid sequence: CASSVTGGREAFF.

This chain links TRBV11-2 with TRBJ1-2, with D possibly TRBD1 on 5 matching bases. Per germline, CDR1 SGHAT and CDR2 FQNNGV. The length of the CDR3 is 13 residues. V gave up 3 bases and J gave up 8 bases, with 13 bases separating them. The CDR3 loop reads CASSLEGLGGYTF. CDR3 in DNA: TGTGCCAGCAGCTTGGAGGGGCTGGGCGGCTACACCTTC.

The chain links TRBV24-1 to TRBJ2-3; TRBD1 is a possible D gene (6 bases). Germline CDR1 KGHDR, CDR2 SFDVKD. V shed 5 bases and J shed 2 bases, with 22 bases lying between them. The CDR3 sequence is 18 residues long. CDR3 nucleotide sequence: TGTGCCACCAGTGCCCCCATGGGCGACAGGCAGGACACAGATACGCAGTATTTT. Amino acid sequence: CATSAPMGDRQDTDTQYF.

This chain joins TRBV18 and TRBJ2-7, with 9 bases fitting TRBD1. Germline V lookup: CDR1 KGHSH, CDR2 LQKENI. The CDR3 runs 15 residues. Trimming cost V 0 bases and J 5 bases; bases outside gene matches: 5. CDR3 amino acids: CASSPPGQGFHEQYF. CDR3 in DNA: TGTGCCAGCTCACCACCGGGACAGGGTTTCCACGAGCAGTACTTC.

The chain joins TRBV2 to TRBJ1-3; D gene ambiguous. Germline V lookup: CDR1 SNHLY, CDR2 FYNNEI. The V gene lost 4 bases and the J gene lost 0 bases, with 10 bases spanning the gap. This CDR3 region has 15 residues. The CDR3 bases are TGTGCCAGCAGTGCTGGGCTCCTCTCTGGAAACACCATATATTTT. Protein product: CASSAGLLSGNTIYF. Complete variable domain (other parts from reference TRBV2 and TRBJ1-3): EPEVTQTPSHQVTQMGQEVILRCVPISNHLYFYWYRQILGQKVEFLVSFYNNEISEKSEIFDDQFSVERPDGSNFTLKIRSTKLEDSAMYFCASSAGLLSGNTIYFGEGSWLTVV.

This CDR3 is CASRDGRAPYEQYF. The CDR3 DNA follows: TGTGCCAGCAGAGACGGGCGGGCACCCTACGAGCAGTACTTC. The chain combines TRBV28 with TRBJ2-7; weak D call: TRBD2 (5 bases). V shed 6 bases and J shed 2 bases, with 14 bases lying between them. CDR3 length equals 14 residues. CDR1 is MDHEN, CDR2 SYDVKM, per germline.

The J gene is TRBJ2-5, the V gene TRBV9; a possible D gene is TRBD2 (5 bases). The ends were cut back, 3 bases at V and 5 bases at J, with 17 bases in the middle. Per germline, CDR1 SGDLS and CDR2 YYNGEE. CDR3 length: 15 residues. CDR3 DNA: TGTGCCAGCAGCGAGGAAGGGAGAGGGTCGGAGACCCAGTACTTC. The encoded protein is CASSEEGRGSETQYF.

The chain is built from TRBV6-5 and TRBJ1-5; 10 bases fit TRBD1. This CDR3 is built from 13 residues. V trimming: 9 bases; J trimming: 4 bases; junction bases outside the gene matches: 3. Germline CDR1 and CDR2: MNHEY and SVGAGI. CDR3 in amino acids: CASRTGGNQPQHF. The CDR3 DNA is TGTGCCAGTCGGACAGGGGGTAATCAGCCCCAGCATTTT.

The gene calls are TRBV5-1 and TRBJ1-3; D is perhaps TRBD1 (6 bases). The germline V and J ends were trimmed by 0 bases and 1 base, with 11 bases remaining between them. The germline V gene has CDR1 SGHRS and CDR2 YFSETQ. The CDR3 covers 16 residues. Here the CDR3 reads CASSLGDTESGNTIYF. CDR3 in DNA: TGCGCCAGCAGCTTGGGGGACACCGAATCTGGAAACACCATATATTTT.

The gene calls are TRBV2 and TRBJ1-1; TRBD1 might be the D (5 bases). There are 15 residues in the CDR3. Trimming stripped 1 base from V and 1 base from J, with 10 bases between. In germline, CDR1 is SNHLY, CDR2 FYNNEI. DNA for the CDR3: TGTGCCAGCAGTGAAGATGCGGGGGGGAACACTGAAGCTTTCTTT. Translating it yields CASSEDAGGNTEAFF.

In its sample, this clone was seen a few times. The CDR3 loop reads CASSVERSAGGNSPLHF. As DNA, the CDR3 is TGTGCCAGCAGCGTAGAAAGGTCGGCAGGGGGAAATTCACCCCTCCACTTT. This chain links TRBV9 with TRBJ1-6, with 7 positions matching TRBD1. Germline V gene lookup returns CDR1 SGDLS and CDR2 YYNGEE. The CDR3 spans 17 residues. The J segment lost 7 bases and the V segment lost 0 bases, leaving 10 bases of the junction unmatched.

The chain has TRBV15 and TRBJ2-7; D is unresolved. CDR1 and CDR2 (germline): LNHNV, YYDKDF (reference sequence). The CDR3 spans 12 residues. Trimming removed 1 base from V and 6 bases from J, with 7 bases in between. In DNA, the CDR3 is TGTGCCACCAGCAGAGTGGAGTTCGAGCAGTACTTC. Translation gives CATSRVEFEQYF.

This rearrangement joins TRBV2 to TRBJ1-2; 7 positions agree with TRBD1. V gave up 0 bases and J gave up 0 bases; unmatched junction bases: 10. The CDR3 contains 18 residues. Germline V gene sequence: CDR1 SNHLY, CDR2 FYNNEI. CDR3 sequence (DNA): TGTGCCAGCAGTGAAGCCCGTAAGCAGGGGGGAGCTAACTATGGCTACACCTTC. Translated: CASSEARKQGGANYGYTF.

The J gene is TRBJ2-7, the V gene TRBV7-9; the D gene is possibly TRBD2 (5 bases). CDR3 length equals 12 residues. From germline, CDR1 is SEHNR and CDR2 FQNEAQ (reference sequence). V was clipped by 3 bases and J by 3 bases, with 6 bases between them. This CDR3 reads CASSFGVYEQYF. DNA for the CDR3: TGTGCCAGCAGCTTCGGGGTCTACGAGCAGTACTTC.

This clone appeared once. This chain links TRBV5-1 with TRBJ2-7; TRBD1 agrees at 7 bases. The CDR3 is 16 residues long. CDR1 is SGHRS and CDR2 is YFSETQ in the germline V gene. V lost 0 bases and J lost 0; bases outside the gene matches: 6. CDR3 amino acids: CASSLGRQGDSYEQYF. The CDR3 DNA sequence: TGCGCCAGCAGCTTGGGGCGGCAGGGGGACTCCTACGAGCAGTACTTC.

This chain's CDR3 is CASSKSLAGGPRHTDTQYF. The CDR3 DNA is TGTGCCAGTAGTAAATCACTAGCGGGGGGGCCCAGACACACTGATACGCAGTATTTT. This chain connects TRBV19 to TRBJ2-3; 13 bases align to TRBD2. The germline V gene encodes CDR1 LNHDA and CDR2 SQIVND (reference sequence). The length of the CDR3 is 19 residues. V trimming: 4 bases; J trimming: 6 bases; junction bases outside the gene matches: 16.

This clone came up once. The chain links TRBV15 to TRBJ1-3; D is unresolved. Germline V lookup: CDR1 LNHNV, CDR2 YYDKDF (reference sequence). The CDR3 runs to 15 residues. V was cut by 0 bases and J by 2 bases, with 8 bases left in between. The CDR3 DNA reads TGTGCCACCAGCAGAGATCTCGGGGCTGGAAACACCATATATTTT. Protein sequence: CATSRDLGAGNTIYF.

This chain connects TRBV24-1 to TRBJ2-7; 9 nucleotides agree with TRBD1. CDR3 length: 15 residues. The ends lost 3 bases at V and 5 bases at J; junction bases unmatched: 7. Germline assignment: CDR1 KGHDR and CDR2 SFDVKD. CDR3 nucleotides: TGTGCCACCAGTGATACCGGGACAGGGAAAAACGAGCAGTACTTC. It translates to CATSDTGTGKNEQYF.

The chain uses TRBV10-1 and TRBJ2-1; no reliable D call. This CDR3 contains 12 residues. Germline CDR1 is WNHNN and CDR2 is SYGVQD (reference sequence). The V end was cut by 7 bases, the J end by 2 bases, with 6 bases between. CDR3 nucleotide sequence: TGCGCCAGCAACTGCGCCTACAATGAGCAGTTCTTC. Its translation: CASNCAYNEQFF.

The chain combines TRBV10-3 with TRBJ2-1, with 7 positions matching TRBD2. The CDR3 has 14 amino acids. The V and J ends lost 2 bases and 8 bases, in that order; junction bases with no gene match: 6. Germline CDR1 is ENHRY and CDR2 is SYGVKD. The CDR3 loop is CAISERIREDEQFF. CDR3 nucleotide sequence: TGTGCCATCAGTGAGAGGATACGGGAGGATGAGCAGTTCTTC.

This chain joins TRBV28 and TRBJ2-1; TRBD2 matches 9 bases. Germline CDR1 reads MDHEN; CDR2 reads SYDVKM. The J segment lost 8 bases and the V segment lost 4 bases, leaving 3 bases of the junction unmatched. The CDR3 has 13 residues. CDR3 sequence: CASSSIAGDEQFF. The DNA for the CDR3 is TGTGCCAGCAGTTCCATAGCGGGGGATGAGCAGTTCTTC.